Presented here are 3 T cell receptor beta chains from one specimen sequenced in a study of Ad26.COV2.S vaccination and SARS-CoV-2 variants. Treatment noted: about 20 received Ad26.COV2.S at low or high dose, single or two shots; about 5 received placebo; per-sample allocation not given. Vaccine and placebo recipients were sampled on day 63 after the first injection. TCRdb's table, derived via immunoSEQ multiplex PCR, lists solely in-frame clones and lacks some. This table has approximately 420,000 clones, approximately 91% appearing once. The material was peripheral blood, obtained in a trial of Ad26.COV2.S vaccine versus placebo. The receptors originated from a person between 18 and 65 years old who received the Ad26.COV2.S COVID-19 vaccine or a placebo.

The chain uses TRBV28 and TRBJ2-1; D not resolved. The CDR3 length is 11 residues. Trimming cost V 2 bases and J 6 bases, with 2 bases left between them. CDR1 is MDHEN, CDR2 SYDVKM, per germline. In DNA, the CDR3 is TGTGCCAGCAGTTTAAGCAATGAGCAGTTCTTC. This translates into CASSLSNEQFF.

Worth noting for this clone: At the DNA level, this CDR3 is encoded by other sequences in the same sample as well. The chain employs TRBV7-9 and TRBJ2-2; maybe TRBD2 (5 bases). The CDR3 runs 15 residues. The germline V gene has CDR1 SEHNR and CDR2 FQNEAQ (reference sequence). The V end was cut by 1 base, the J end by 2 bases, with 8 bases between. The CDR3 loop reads CASSLEAVNTGELFF. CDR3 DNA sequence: TGTGCCAGCAGCTTAGAAGCGGTAAACACCGGGGAGCTGTTTTTT.

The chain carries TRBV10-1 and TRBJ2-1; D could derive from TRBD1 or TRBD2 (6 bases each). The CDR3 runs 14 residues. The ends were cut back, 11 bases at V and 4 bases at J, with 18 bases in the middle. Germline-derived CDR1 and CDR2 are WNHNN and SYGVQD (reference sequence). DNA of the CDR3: TGCGCCGGCCAGGTCGGGGGCCCATACAATGAGCAGTTCTTC. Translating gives CAGQVGGPYNEQFF.